The clone carrying this T cell receptor (beta chain) was counted ten times or more. The source of the sample is a study of T-cell reconstitution after alpha-beta-depleted transplantation in children. CDR1 and CDR2 from the germline V gene are DFQATT and SNEGSKA (reference sequence). With 2 bases removed from V and 1 base from J, the gap between germline ends came to 15 bases. CDR3 length: 15 amino acids. Unique molecular identifiers were incorporated during preparation of the TCRbeta library. TCRdb fed the PCR reads into MiXCR, producing one record per CDR3 protein. This sample has 420,000 or so distinct CDR3 sequences, with 11% found just once.

The gene calls are TRBV20-1 and TRBJ2-7; tentative D call: TRBD1 (6 bases). The source of this sequence is a human donor who donated a stem cell graft to a child with acute myeloid leukemia. The sample in question was PBMCs from the stem cell graft donor, obtained from the stem cell graft. In DNA form, the CDR3 reads TGCAGTGCTAGAAGAACAGGGATGGGTTCCTACGAGCAGTACTTC. This gives the protein CSARRTGMGSYEQYF.